This TCR beta chain was documented in a study of OX40 agonist ivuxolimab in advanced cancers. Study overall: Patients were treated with ivuxolimab, an agonistic anti-OX40 (CD134) antibody. There were three patients with partial responses, one having hepatocellular carcinoma and two cutaneous melanoma. Study observations and caveats: By week 6 at 0.1 to 3.0 mg/kg, blood CD4+ and CD8+ T cells had expanded clonally. Low normalized T-cell clonal expansion was also seen in some nonresponders.

The CDR3 is 16 amino acids. Germline values: CDR1 LNHNV, CDR2 YYDKDF (reference sequence). Trimming left V 0 bases short and J 0 bases short, with 8 bases between. Some clones are missing from TCRdb's copy, which holds only in-frame ones; the method was immunoSEQ multiplex PCR. Counted here are roughly 89,000 clones, about 81% occurring once; the ten biggest clones make up roughly 1.9%. The sample holds a few counts of this clone. Its antigen is unidentified. This chain uses TRBV15 with TRBJ1-4; D may be TRBD1 (5 bases). Sequencing was performed on CD4+ or CD8+ T cells sorted from blood, taken in a trial of the OX40 agonist ivuxolimab. This TCR was recovered from an adult with an advanced solid tumor such as melanoma, head and neck, liver or kidney cancer. CDR3 region: CATSRDKTATNEKLFF. CDR3 coding DNA: TGTGCCACCAGCAGAGACAAGACAGCAACTAATGAAAAACTGTTTTTT.